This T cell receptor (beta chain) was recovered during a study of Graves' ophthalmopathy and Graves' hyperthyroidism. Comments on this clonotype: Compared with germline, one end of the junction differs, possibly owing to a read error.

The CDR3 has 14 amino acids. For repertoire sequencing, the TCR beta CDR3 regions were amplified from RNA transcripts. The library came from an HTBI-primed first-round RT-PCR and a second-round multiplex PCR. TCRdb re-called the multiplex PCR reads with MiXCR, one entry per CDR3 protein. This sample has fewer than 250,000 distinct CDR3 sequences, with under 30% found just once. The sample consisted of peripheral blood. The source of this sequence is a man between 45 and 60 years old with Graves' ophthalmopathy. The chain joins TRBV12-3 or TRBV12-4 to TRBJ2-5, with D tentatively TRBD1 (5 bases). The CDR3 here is CASSLEVGQGTQYF. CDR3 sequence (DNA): TGTGCCAGCAGTTTAGAGGTTGGACAAGGGACCCAGTACTTC.